This T cell receptor (beta chain) was sequenced in a study of shared clonotypes between healthy human individuals. For the study at large: Participating donors consisted of two women and a few men aged 18 to 49.

This CDR3 has 13 residues. Germline V CDR1 and CDR2: SGHRS, YFSETQ. It was around 100 million PBMCs that unsorted samples used for genomic DNA. About this clone: Sequence at one end of the junction differs from germline and may be a read error.

A deep-level run was used for the assay. In the authors' methods: Filtering was not the same, since immunoSEQ gave junction-only sequences without quality scores. Sequencing used immunoSEQ multiplex PCR; TCRdb keeps in-frame clones, though not all of them. The V and J calls and clone size are taken from that table; D and trimming were inferred from the DNA. The sample shows 550,000 to 600,000 clones, around 78% of them seen only once. This sequence joins TRBV5-1 and TRBJ1-2; D possibly corresponds to TRBD1 (5 bases). Sequenced material: PBMCs. This receptor was taken from a woman between 40 and 55 years old in good health. Some clones in this sample may be carry-over from other donors' samples. DNA of the CDR3: TGCGCCAGCAGTTTGGTCAGGGTCGGCGGCTACACCTTC. Residues: CASSLVRVGGYTF.